These T cell receptor beta chains were read from a single sample in a study of neoadjuvant nivolumab and ipilimumab in lung cancer. Assay: immunoSEQ multiplex PCR; the TCRdb copy retains only in-frame clones and omits some. The table has about 18,000 clones, 85% to 90% seen once. The starting material was peripheral blood, obtained before neoadjuvant nivolumab, alone or with ipilimumab. The receptors were gathered from an adult with non-small cell lung cancer. Both conserved end residues are part of each CDR3. The D gene is left open where the match is weak. The size entry is marked missing in some rows and otherwise reads once, few, many or a size class.

>TRBV30|11|TRBJ1-1|once|-
CAWRTWTEAFF
TGTGCCTGGAGGACCTGGACTGAAGCTTTCTTT
>TRBV9|14|TRBJ2-5|-|-
CASSVLGLYETQYF
TGTGCCAGCAGCGTACTCGGGTTGTATGAGACCCAGTACTTC
>TRBV5-6|14|TRBJ1-2|-|TRBD1
CASSYPGQGDGYTF
TGTGCCAGCAGCTACCCGGGACAGGGTGATGGCTACACCTTC
>TRBV14|11|TRBJ2-1|-|-
CASSHDRKQFF
TGTGCCAGCAGCCACGACAGGAAGCAGTTCTTC
>TRBV13|12|TRBJ1-2|-|-
CASSLKGSGYTF
TGTGCCAGCAGCTTAAAGGGGTCCGGCTACACCTTC
>TRBV4-1|15|TRBJ2-7|-|TRBD2
CASSQGLALSYEQYF
TGCGCCAGCAGCCAAGGACTAGCGCTATCCTACGAGCAGTACTTC
>TRBV6-1|16|TRBJ2-5|-|TRBD2
CASSGTTSGVQETQYF
TGTGCCAGCAGTGGTACGACTAGCGGGGTTCAAGAGACCCAGTACTTC
>TRBV19|14|TRBJ2-3|-|-
CASSRGQVTDTQYF
TGTGCCAGTAGTAGGGGCCAGGTCACAGATACGCAGTATTTT
>TRBV28|16|TRBJ1-1|-|TRBD1
CASSLPGQGKNTEAFF
TGTGCCAGCAGTTTACCCGGACAGGGTAAGAACACTGAAGCTTTCTTT
>TRBV5-4|14|TRBJ2-7|-|TRBD1
CASTRTGTVGEQYF
TGTGCCAGCACCCGGACAGGGACGGTTGGCGAGCAGTACTTC
>TRBV7-9|15|TRBJ2-7|-|-
CASSRTGIPYGEQYF
TGTGCCAGCAGCAGAACAGGGATCCCGTACGGCGAGCAGTACTTC
>TRBV10-2|17|TRBJ2-3|-|TRBD1
CASSLLGTGEITDTQYF
TGCGCCAGCAGTCTCCTCGGGACAGGGGAAATAACAGATACGCAGTATTTT
>TRBV19|15|TRBJ2-7|-|-
CASSQPAGPSYEQYF
TGTGCCAGTAGCCAACCGGCAGGACCCTCCTACGAGCAGTACTTC